These 13 T cell receptor beta chains share one sample of origin, sequenced in a study of cytomegalovirus exposure and HLA in healthy donors. PCR primers comprised 60 Vbeta and 13 Jbeta primers. Clones were sequenced by immunoSEQ multiplex PCR, and TCRdb holds only the in-frame ones, with some missing. The table has roughly 170,000 clones, approximately 84% seen once. Specimen: PBMCs. The receptors shown here come from a girl aged 5-17 years in good health and CMV-seropositive.

In its sample, this clone was seen once. V and J are TRBV9 and TRBJ1-1, with unresolved D. Germline V gene data show CDR1 as SGDLS and CDR2 as YYNGEE. The V gene lost 0 bases and the J gene lost 0 bases, with 9 bases spanning the gap. The CDR3 contains 15 residues. The CDR3 coding sequence is TGTGCCAGCAGCGTAGGTCCGGAGATGAACACTGAAGCTTTCTTT. Translating gives CASSVGPEMNTEAFF.

This clone occurred once. The chain uses TRBV6-5 and TRBJ2-2; 7 nucleotides agree with TRBD1. V lost 4 bases, J lost 13 bases, and 12 bases stayed unmatched. From germline, CDR1 is MNHEY and CDR2 SVGAGI. The CDR3 extends over 14 amino acids. CDR3 loop: CASSSRPRGLVLFF. The CDR3 DNA sequence: TGTGCCAGCAGTTCCCGCCCCAGGGGGTTGGTGCTGTTTTTT.

The chain is built from TRBV6-1 and TRBJ1-1; D might be TRBD1 (5 bases). The germline gives CDR1 MNHNS, CDR2 SASEGT. V lost 4 bases, J lost 2 bases, and 17 bases lay in between. The CDR3 sequence is 16 residues long. The CDR3 sequence: CASSGGGWTANTEAFF. As DNA, the CDR3 is TGTGCCAGCAGTGGTGGGGGGTGGACCGCCAACACTGAAGCTTTCTTT.

The sample holds one count of this clone. This sequence joins TRBV19 and TRBJ2-5; 11 bases fit TRBD2. Germline CDR1 LNHDA, CDR2 SQIVND (reference sequence). J was trimmed by 4 bases and V by 3 bases; bases with no gene match: 7. CDR3 length: 16 amino acids. Here the CDR3 DNA reads TGTGCCAGTAGTATCAGTAGCGGGGGGGCCTTAGAGACCCAGTACTTC. It encodes CASSISSGGALETQYF.

This clone is a singleton in its sample. The V gene is TRBV10-3, the J gene TRBJ1-1, with D perhaps matching TRBD1 (6 bases). V was cut by 4 bases and J by 5 bases, with 17 bases left in between. CDR1 is ENHRY, CDR2 SYGVKD, per germline. The CDR3 totals 15 residues. This chain's CDR3 is CAISARRGGGTEAFF. CDR3 bases: TGTGCCATCAGTGCGCGGCGAGGGGGAGGGACTGAAGCTTTCTTT.

V gene TRBV11-3 combines with J gene TRBJ2-1; 7 bases map to TRBD1. J gave up 6 bases and V 4 bases, and 6 bases lay outside the gene matches. Germline V lookup: CDR1 SGHNT, CDR2 YENEEA. The CDR3 sequence is 14 residues long. The CDR3 is CASSSRDRLNEQFF. DNA of the CDR3: TGTGCCAGCAGCTCCCGGGACAGACTCAATGAGCAGTTCTTC.

This chain connects TRBV2 to TRBJ2-3, with 10 bases identical to TRBD2. Germline assignment: CDR1 SNHLY and CDR2 FYNNEI. The CDR3 runs 16 residues. After removal of 6 bases from V and 1 base from J, the junction contained 7 bases not matched to a gene. CDR3 amino acids: CASRRRTSGGTDTQYF. Here the CDR3 DNA reads TGTGCCAGCAGACGACGCACTAGCGGGGGCACAGATACGCAGTATTTT.

The J gene is TRBJ2-5, the V gene TRBV12-2; no DNA check was done on the table's D call, TRBD2. TRBV12-2 is an annotated pseudogene. This CDR3 has 13 amino acids. The CDR3 spells CASRLASGETQYF. The CDR3 DNA follows: TGTGCAAGTCGCTTAGCCTCGGGGGAGACCCAGTACTTC.

In its sample, this clone was seen a few times. This chain joins TRBV6-4 and TRBJ2-2, with 12 nucleotides matching TRBD2. From germline, CDR1 is MRHNA and CDR2 SNTAGT. The V and J ends lost 3 bases and 4 bases, in that order; junction bases with no gene match: 3. The CDR3 totals 16 residues. This CDR3 reads CASSETSGGGTGELFF. CDR3 in DNA: TGTGCCAGCAGTGAGACTAGCGGGGGCGGCACCGGGGAGCTGTTTTTT.

The chain has TRBV5-6 and TRBJ2-7; TRBD1 matches at 9 bases. CDR3 length equals 13 residues. In germline, CDR1 is SGHDT, CDR2 YYEEEE. Trimming removed 4 bases from V and 7 bases from J; junction bases left unmatched: 6. The CDR3: CASSPDRGGEQYF. For the CDR3, the DNA is TGTGCCAGCAGCCCGGACAGGGGAGGAGAGCAGTACTTC.

This chain uses TRBV14 with TRBJ2-7, with D unresolved. V was shortened by 1 base and J by 3 bases, with 7 bases between the two germline ends. Looked up from germline, CDR1 is SGHDN and CDR2 is FVKESK. This CDR3 has 13 amino acids. CDR3 nucleotides: TGTGCCAGCAGCCAAGGTTACGGCTACGAGCAGTACTTC. Amino acid sequence: CASSQGYGYEQYF. Full variable domain (missing parts from reference TRBV14 and TRBJ2-7): EAGVTQFPSHSVIEKGQTVTLRCDPISGHDNLYWYRRVMGKEIKFLLHFVKESKQDESGMPNNRFLAERTGGTYSTLKVQPAELEDSGVYFCASSQGYGYEQYFGPGTRLTVT.

The chain links TRBV29-1 to TRBJ1-6; D not certain. With 5 bases removed from V and 9 bases from J, the gap between germline ends came to 14 bases. CDR3 size: 13 residues. Per the germline V gene, CDR1 is SQVTM and CDR2 is ANQGSEA. In DNA, the CDR3 is TGCAGCGTTTTGCACAGTCGGTGTTCACCCCTCCACTTT. Translation: CSVLHSRCSPLHF.

This chain uses TRBV6-1 with TRBJ2-3, with TRBD2 matching 11 bases. V was pared by 1 base and J by 3 bases, with 6 bases of the junction left unmatched. Germline loops: CDR1 MNHNS, CDR2 SASEGT. CDR3 length: 17 residues. The CDR3 DNA reads TGTGCCAGCAGTGAAGAGTTGAGACTAGCGGGGACAGATACGCAGTATTTT. Protein product: CASSEELRLAGTDTQYF.